This T cell receptor beta chain was identified during a study of shared clonotypes between healthy human individuals. Overall study: For every donor, three CD4 naive, three CD4 memory, two CD8 naive and one CD8 memory plates were used. General study points: The rarefaction results pointed to incomplete sorted-subset sequencing despite large depth.

About this clone itself: Its specificity is not known.

Source study methods: Without quality scores, immunoSEQ junctional reads could not be filtered like full-length reads. Generated by immunoSEQ multiplex PCR, the TCRdb table keeps only in-frame clones and is missing some. The V and J calls and the clone size are those of that table, but D and trimming were determined from the DNA. The data show 950,000 to 1,100,000 clones, about 75% seen once. V was clipped by 11 bases and J by 2 bases, with 12 bases between them. This CDR3 has 12 residues. Germline assignment: CDR1 MNHNS and CDR2 SASEGT. The split of CD4+ cells yielded CD45RA+ naive and CD45RA-negative memory subsets.

The chain couples TRBV6-1 to TRBJ1-1; TRBD1 is a possible D gene (6 bases). The receptor comes from a man between 18 and 35 years old in good health. The sequencing sample was made of memory CD4+ T cells sorted from blood. The subset was: CD45RA-negative fraction. CDR3 region: CAGRTVNTEAFF. CDR3 nucleotide sequence: TGTGCCGGCCGGACAGTCAACACTGAAGCTTTCTTT.